Below are 5 T cell receptor beta chains sequenced from a single sample in a study of blood T cell repertoires in COVID-19. Profiled with immunoSEQ multiplex PCR; TCRdb holds only in-frame clones, not every one. The sample lists over 150,000 clones; 80% to 90% were seen once. Sequencing was done on a sample of peripheral blood. The receptors here all came from a woman aged 70-85 years with COVID-19, enrolled during active disease.

CDR3 coding DNA: TGTGCCAGCAGCGTTTTAGCGGGGGCCACTACAGATACGCAGTATTTT. Translated: CASSVLAGATTDTQYF. The rearrangement links TRBV9 to TRBJ2-3, with 9 bases matching TRBD2. The germline gives CDR1 SGDLS, CDR2 YYNGEE. The CDR3 loop spans 16 amino acids. V lost 2 bases to trimming and J lost 3 bases; unmatched junction nucleotides: 7.

The V gene is TRBV5-1, the J gene TRBJ1-2; D is undetermined. This CDR3 is built from 12 residues. Germline V CDR1 and CDR2: SGHRS, YFSETQ. The V and J ends lost 4 bases and 3 bases respectively, with 7 bases between them. The CDR3 is CASSPVDYGYTF. The CDR3 DNA reads as TGCGCCAGCAGCCCCGTCGACTATGGCTACACCTTC.

The rearrangement uses TRBV7-9 and TRBJ1-1; a weak D match, TRBD1 (6 bases). The CDR3 consists of 15 residues. CDR1 is SEHNR, CDR2 FQNEAQ, per germline (reference sequence). The ends were cut back, 1 base at V and 8 bases at J, with 17 bases in the middle. The chain's CDR3 is CASSLGSVIGTEAFF. Written as DNA, the CDR3 is TGTGCCAGCAGCTTAGGTTCGGTGATAGGGACAGAAGCTTTCTTT. Supplemented by reference TRBV7-9 and TRBJ1-1, the full variable domain reads DTGVSQNPRHKITKRGQNVTFRCDPISEHNRLYWYRQTLGQGPEFLTYFQNEAQLEKSRLLSDRFSAERPKGSFSTLEIQRTEQGDSAMYLCASSLGSVIGTEAFFGQGTRLTVV.

The chain recombines TRBV28 with TRBJ1-4; D is perhaps TRBD1 (5 bases). CDR3 length equals 14 residues. Trimming stripped 3 bases from V and 8 bases from J, with 13 bases between. Germline CDR1 reads MDHEN; CDR2 reads SYDVKM. The DNA for the CDR3 is TGTGCCAGCAGTTTCCGGAGGGGTGGGGAAAAACTGTTTTTT. Protein sequence: CASSFRRGGEKLFF.

This chain uses TRBV5-1 with TRBJ2-5, with 8 bases aligning to TRBD2. Germline loops: CDR1 SGHRS, CDR2 YFSETQ. The CDR3 spans 15 residues. V lost 4 bases, J lost 5 bases, and 10 bases stayed unmatched. CDR3 sequence reads: CASSDTSGGGETQYF. The CDR3 nucleotides read TGCGCCAGCAGCGATACAAGCGGGGGTGGTGAGACCCAGTACTTC.